The text below deals with one T cell receptor (beta chain). Terminally differentiated effector memory CD45RA+ cells were excluded by CCR7 positive selection of CD45RO-negative cells. The data were taken from a study of shared clonotypes between healthy human individuals. Overall study: There were three CD4 naive, three CD4 memory, two CD8 naive and one CD8 memory plates per donor.

Sequenced by immunoSEQ multiplex PCR; TCRdb stores in-frame clones only, minus some. The table includes about 580,000 clones, roughly 98% detected once. The CDR3 is made up of 14 amino acids. Deletions cut 7 bases from V and 1 base from J, with 12 bases between. Germline V gene sequence: CDR1 SNHLY, CDR2 FYNNEI. Sequencing was done on a sample of naive CD8+ T cells sorted from blood. This TCR came from a man aged 25-45 years in good health. This chain connects TRBV2 to TRBJ2-3; tentative D call: TRBD2 (6 bases). CDR3 sequence (DNA): TGTGCCAGCACCGAGGGGAGGCGCACAGATACGCAGTATTTT. Its translation is CASTEGRRTDTQYF.